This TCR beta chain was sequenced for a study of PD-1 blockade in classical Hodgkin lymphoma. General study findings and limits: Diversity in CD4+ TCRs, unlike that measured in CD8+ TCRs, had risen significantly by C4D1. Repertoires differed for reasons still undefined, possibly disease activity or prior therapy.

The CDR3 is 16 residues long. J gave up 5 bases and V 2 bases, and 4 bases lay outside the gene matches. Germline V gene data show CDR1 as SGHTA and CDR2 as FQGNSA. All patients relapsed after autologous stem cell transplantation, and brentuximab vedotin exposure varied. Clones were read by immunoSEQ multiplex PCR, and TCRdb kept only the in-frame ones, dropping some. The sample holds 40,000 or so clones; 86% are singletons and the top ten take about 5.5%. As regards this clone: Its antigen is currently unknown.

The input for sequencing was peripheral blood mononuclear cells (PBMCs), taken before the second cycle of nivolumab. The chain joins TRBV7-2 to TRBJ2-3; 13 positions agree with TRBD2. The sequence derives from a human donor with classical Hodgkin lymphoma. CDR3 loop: CASSLRGLAGRDTQYF. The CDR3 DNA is TGTGCCAGCAGCTTAAGGGGACTAGCGGGGAGAGATACGCAGTATTTT.